This entry concerns a single TCR beta chain. Per-base qualities were not stored, and no clone one base away is much larger. The data derive from a study of graft-versus-host responses after intestinal transplantation (dated by TCRdb to the early 2020s). For context, the study as a whole: The transplants that recipients got were multivisceral, liver-intestinal, or isolated intestinal. All recipients received anti-thymocyte globulin induction followed by maintenance tacrolimus and steroids for around three years. Bulk TCR-beta CDR3 sequencing was used to track graft-versus-host and host-versus-graft alloreactive T cell clones in the graft, circulation and bone marrow after intestinal transplantation. Alloreactive clones were identified by sequencing pre-transplant mixed lymphocyte reaction products and comparing these products with unstimulated pre-transplant donor and recipient T cells. The cohort enrolled fewer than 25 intestinal transplant recipients including one retransplant, and a few patients lacking pretransplant specimens were excluded. Donor T cell macrochimerism was defined as a peak of at least 4% donor T cells among recipient peripheral blood mononuclear cells. Samples from a few later patients were sequenced in-house on an Illumina MiSeq with MiXCR processing rather than by the commercial service.

Library preparation employed the immunoSEQ multiplex PCR assay. In most patients, genomic DNA was isolated using the Qiagen DNeasy Blood and Tissue Kit and sent frozen to Adaptive Biotechnologies for TCR sequencing. Adaptive Biotechnologies carried out high-throughput TCR-beta CDR3 sequencing of genomic DNA for most patients. As for the authors' bioinformatics: Adaptive's ImmunoSEQ software was the source of the TCR sequencing data for approximately 18 patients, while a few other patients were processed with MiXCR and VDJtools. To correct CD4 versus CD8 sorting errors, sequences present in both subsets at a frequency ratio below 5:1 were removed. CDR3 nucleotide sequences shared between donor and recipient were removed because their origin could not be assigned. To be classed as alloreactive, a clone needed at least 2-fold expansion over unstimulated cells and a minimum CFSE-low frequency of 0.002% (template counts) or 0.001% (read counts). Clones detected in sequenced pre-transplant spleen, lymph node, or MLR CFSE-low populations of the donor or recipient were defined as mappable. The cumulative frequency of alloreactive clones was calculated as a percentage of all sequences, weighted by copy number. Entries here come from immuneACCESS through TCRdb and include only in-frame sequences with V and J called. Some clones fail to appear in such tables; in the studies checked, an unresolved V gene covers under half of the shortfall, and the cause of the remainder is unknown. V and J calls and clone size are copied from that table; D and trimming were computed from the DNA. The sample includes some 13,000 clones, with about two fifths observed a single time. The top ten clones comprise about 15% of the sample.

According to the study, the label for this sample's time point signals: cells obtained before transplantation from donor or recipient. In the mixed lymphocyte reactions, roughly 200,000 CFSE-labeled pre-transplant responders were plated with roughly 200,000 irradiated violet-dye-labeled stimulators and cultured for roughly six days. Proliferating CD3+CD4+CFSE-low and CD3+CD8+CFSE-low responder cells were FACS-sorted on a BD Influx sorter after the mixed lymphocyte reaction. General findings and caveats noted by the study authors: The conclusions were limited by the relatively low number and heterogeneity of the intestinal transplant patients. In patients with donor T cell macrochimerism, the allografts had high GvH to HvG T cell clonal ratios. GvH clones were found in recipient bone marrow, and some of the GvH clones appeared earlier in ileal mucosa or blood, which is consistent with an intestinal mucosal origin. Early after transplant, peak levels of circulating GvH clones were found to be associated with declines in HvG clones.

The clonotype originates from a human patient who received an intestinal transplant. The source material was alloreactive CD8+ T cells from a mixed lymphocyte reaction culture, sampled before intestinal transplant. The cell subset or site label corresponds to: CFSE-low proliferating T cells sorted from approximately six-day pre-transplant mixed lymphocyte reaction (GvH or HvG direction).

In nucleotides, the sequence is TGTGCCAGCAGTGAACTAGCCGGTGAGCAGTTCTTC. Its protein is CASSELAGEQFF. The sequence joins TRBV6-5 to TRBJ2-1, with TRBD2 as a weak D call on 6 bases. The CDR3 runs 12 residues from the cysteine to the phenylalanine. This entry keeps only the CDR3 DNA: 36 bases, framed from base 1. V and J lose 5 bases and 9 bases, and a span of 11 bases separates them. The germline V gene specifies MNHEY as CDR1 and SVGAGI as CDR2.